Following are 27 T cell receptor beta chains from one sample sequenced in a study of T-cell memory formation after mild COVID-19. TCRdb called the 5' RACE reads again in MiXCR, with one record for every CDR3 protein. The table has around 200,000 distinct CDR3 sequences, roughly 27% seen once; the top ten hold more than 9.5%. Sequencing was carried out using PBMCs or a T cell subset sorted from them (not recorded which). The receptors originated from an adult woman who had mild COVID-19 (a few samples of this study predate the infection). Cell type and time point are not known.

This clonotype came up a few times. The rearrangement joins TRBV28 to TRBJ1-4, with 8 bases aligning to TRBD1. The V gene end was trimmed by 10 bases and the J gene end by 8 bases; junction bases not matched to a gene: 15. The V gene's germline CDR1 is MDHEN and CDR2 SYDVKM. This CDR3 is 15 amino acids long. CDR3 DNA sequence: TGTGCCACCAGAGAAATGGACAGGGAGGCCGAAAAACTGTTTTTT. It specifies CATREMDREAEKLFF. The full variable domain, its missing parts supplied by reference TRBV28 and TRBJ1-4, is DVKVTQSSRYLVKRTGEKVFLECVQDMDHENMFWYRQDPGLGLRLIYFSYDVKMKEKGDIPEGYSVSREKKERFSLILESASTNQTSMYLCATREMDREAEKLFFGSGTQLSVL.

This chain joins TRBV7-2 and TRBJ2-1, with no clear D. The germline CDR1 and CDR2 sequences are SGHTA and FQGNSA. Trimming removed 5 bases from V and 5 bases from J, with 13 bases in between. CDR3 length: 14 residues. CDR3 loop: CASSRPGGNNEQFF. CDR3 DNA: TGTGCCAGCAGCCGCCCGGGTGGAAACAATGAGCAGTTCTTC.

The rearrangement links TRBV12-3 or TRBV12-4 to TRBJ2-5; TRBD1 agrees at 8 bases. Trimming cost V 6 bases and J 5 bases; bases outside gene matches: 11. The CDR3 consists of 15 residues. CDR3 loop: CASSEGQAHGETQYF. The CDR3 DNA sequence: TGTGCCAGCAGCGAGGGACAGGCCCACGGGGAGACCCAGTACTTC.

This clonotype was seen only once. The chain couples TRBV7-2 to TRBJ1-1; D may be TRBD1 (5 bases). Germline V lookup: CDR1 SGHTA, CDR2 FQGNSA. CDR3 length: 16 residues. Trimming took 0 bases from V and 1 from J, leaving 12 bases between them. CDR3 coding DNA: TGTGCCAGCAGCTTAGCGACAGTAACCCAGAACACTGAAGCTTTCTTT. Protein product: CASSLATVTQNTEAFF. Combining the CDR3 with reference TRBV7-2 and TRBJ1-1 gives the whole variable domain GAGVSQSPSNKVTEKGKDVELRCDPISGHTALYWYRQSLGQGLEFLIYFQGNSAPDKSGLPSDRFSAERTGGSVSTLTIQRTQQEDSAVYLCASSLATVTQNTEAFFGQGTRLTVV.

CDR3 in DNA: TGTGCCAGCAGCCAACTAGGACTAGCGGTTACCTACGAGCAGTACTTC. It encodes CASSQLGLAVTYEQYF. The V gene is TRBV4-2, the J gene TRBJ2-7, with TRBD2 matching over 10 bases. This CDR3 is 16 amino acids long. Trimming took 2 bases from V and 2 from J; bases not matched to a gene: 6. Germline V CDR1 and CDR2: LGHNA, YNFKEQ.

V gene TRBV30 combines with J gene TRBJ2-3; 7 bases are a match to TRBD2. This CDR3 comprises 15 residues. CDR1 is GTSNPN, CDR2 SVGIG, per germline (reference sequence). V was pared by 0 bases and J by 1 base, with 4 bases of the junction left unmatched. The chain's CDR3 is CAWSVGAGRTDTQYF. Written as DNA, the CDR3 is TGTGCCTGGAGTGTTGGAGCGGGACGCACAGATACGCAGTATTTT.

This clonotype has just a few counts. The CDR3 DNA sequence: TGTGCCACCAGCAGAGATTTGGCCCCACCCTACAATGAGCAGTTCTTC. It yields the protein CATSRDLAPPYNEQFF. This chain uses TRBV15 with TRBJ2-1; D ambiguous. V lost 0 bases to trimming and J lost 2 bases, with 11 bases between them. Germline V gene data show CDR1 as LNHNV and CDR2 as YYDKDF (reference sequence). There are 16 residues in the CDR3.

The J gene is TRBJ2-7, the V gene TRBV5-6; weak D call: TRBD2 (5 bases). V shed 2 bases and J shed 2 bases, with 11 bases lying between them. The CDR3 covers 14 residues. Germline CDR1 and CDR2: SGHDT and YYEEEE. CDR3 bases: TGTGCCAGCAGCTTAAGAGAGAGGGCCTACGAGCAGTACTTC. It codes for CASSLRERAYEQYF.

The CDR3 DNA sequence: TGCAGTGCTAGAGGGGGGTTCTCCTACGAGCAGTACTTC. Translation gives CSARGGFSYEQYF. The chain has TRBV20-1 and TRBJ2-7, with D perhaps being TRBD1 or TRBD2 (5 bases each). Germline V gives CDR1 DFQATT, CDR2 SNEGSKA (reference sequence). The CDR3 is made up of 13 amino acids. Trimming removed 1 base at V and 0 bases at J, with 7 bases between.

The J gene is TRBJ1-2, the V gene TRBV3-1, with 10 bases fitting TRBD1. Germline CDR1 LGHDT, CDR2 YNNKEL (reference sequence). The J segment lost 3 bases and the V segment lost 0 bases, leaving 1 base of the junction unmatched. CDR3 size: 15 residues. The CDR3 DNA is TGTGCCAGCAGCCAAGAAGGGACAGGGGACTATGGCTACACCTTC. Translation gives CASSQEGTGDYGYTF.

This clonotype showed up just a few times. The chain couples TRBV7-2 to TRBJ2-1; 7 nucleotides line up with TRBD2. V lost 5 bases and J lost 0; bases outside the gene matches: 4. Looked up from germline, CDR1 is SGHTA and CDR2 is FQGNSA. The CDR3 length is 15 residues. CDR3 amino acids: CASSPWTSSYNEQFF. The CDR3 DNA follows: TGTGCCAGCAGCCCTTGGACTAGCTCCTACAATGAGCAGTTCTTC.

The V call is TRBV12-3 or TRBV12-4, the J call TRBJ1-2, with a possible D match to TRBD1 (5 bases). The germline V and J ends were trimmed by 5 bases and 6 bases, with 13 bases remaining between them. The CDR3 has 13 amino acids. CDR3 coding DNA: TGTGCCAGCAGTCTCAGTGGGACGAATGGCTACACCTTC. Protein sequence: CASSLSGTNGYTF.

This clonotype was observed a handful of times. This chain links TRBV29-1 with TRBJ1-1, with TRBD1 identical over 8 bases. The CDR3 totals 13 residues. Germline CDR1 reads SQVTM; CDR2 reads ANQGSEA. The V gene end was trimmed by 7 bases and the J gene end by 0 bases; junction bases not matched to a gene: 4. The chain's CDR3 is CSGRTGMNTEAFF. The CDR3 DNA follows: TGCAGCGGGCGGACAGGGATGAACACTGAAGCTTTCTTT.

The chain carries TRBV2 and TRBJ2-5; D not certain. The CDR3 is made up of 14 amino acids. The V end was cut by 9 bases, the J end by 2 bases, with 16 bases between. Germline V lookup: CDR1 SNHLY, CDR2 FYNNEI. The CDR3 DNA reads as TGTGCCAGAACCCCCATCCGGAATCAAGAGACCCAGTACTTC. This sequence encodes CARTPIRNQETQYF. Complete variable domain (other parts from reference TRBV2 and TRBJ2-5): EPEVTQTPSHQVTQMGQEVILRCVPISNHLYFYWYRQILGQKVEFLVSFYNNEISEKSEIFDDQFSVERPDGSNFTLKIRSTKLEDSAMYFCARTPIRNQETQYFGPGTRLLVL.

The CDR3 here is CSVGKTSGSNEQFF. CDR3 DNA sequence: TGCAGCGTTGGGAAGACTAGCGGGAGCAATGAGCAGTTCTTC. V gene TRBV29-1 combines with J gene TRBJ2-1, with 12 bases that match TRBD2. CDR1 and CDR2 (germline): SQVTM, ANQGSEA. The CDR3 is made up of 14 amino acids. V was clipped by 4 bases and J by 6 bases; unmatched bases: 4.

This clonotype was detected only a few times. This sequence joins TRBV5-5 and TRBJ2-7; 7 bases fit TRBD1. V lost 7 bases, J lost 1 base, and 14 bases stayed unmatched. The CDR3 has 16 residues. Germline V lookup: CDR1 SGHKS, CDR2 YYEKEE (reference sequence). CDR3 nucleotides: TGTGCCAGCGTAATCTCAGGGGGAGTAGCGTCCTACGAGCAGTACTTC. Translated, it gives CASVISGGVASYEQYF.

The table lists this clonotype with a few counts. The chain couples TRBV27 to TRBJ2-1; 9 nucleotides align to TRBD2. The V and J ends lost 2 bases and 6 bases, in that order; junction bases with no gene match: 5. The CDR3 length is 15 residues. From germline, CDR1 is MNHEY and CDR2 SMNVEV (reference sequence). Here the CDR3 reads CASSLGTSGPNEQFF. CDR3 bases: TGTGCCAGCAGTTTAGGAACTAGCGGGCCCAATGAGCAGTTCTTC.

The V gene is TRBV9, the J gene TRBJ1-5; 7 nucleotides line up with TRBD1. The CDR3 has 15 residues. Germline V lookup: CDR1 SGDLS, CDR2 YYNGEE. The junction had 4 bases not matched to a gene; V was cut back by 4 bases and J by 0 bases. The CDR3 is CASSSGDSSNQPQHF. DNA of the CDR3: TGTGCCAGCAGCTCAGGGGACAGTAGCAATCAGCCCCAGCATTTT.

This clonotype appeared a few times. The rearrangement links TRBV7-9 to TRBJ1-6; D is undetermined. V was clipped by 4 bases and J by 11 bases, with 6 bases between them. CDR3 length: 11 amino acids. Germline assignment: CDR1 SEHNR and CDR2 FQNEAQ (reference sequence). CDR3 amino acids: CASSSATPLHF. As DNA, the CDR3 is TGTGCCAGCAGCTCCGCTACACCCCTCCACTTT.

V usage is TRBV18 and J usage is TRBJ2-1, with D perhaps TRBD1 (6 bases). Germline-derived CDR1 and CDR2 are KGHSH and LQKENI. The germline V and J ends were trimmed by 4 bases and 0 bases, with 13 bases remaining between them. The CDR3 is made up of 16 amino acids. For the CDR3, the DNA is TGTGCCAGCTCACGGTCAGGGGCTAGCTCCTACAATGAGCAGTTCTTC. It yields the protein CASSRSGASSYNEQFF.

This clonotype showed up just a few times. The V call is TRBV9, the J call TRBJ2-7; 7 nucleotides line up with TRBD1. V dropped 3 bases and J dropped 5; count of bases not matched to a gene: 2. The CDR3 consists of 12 residues. The germline V gene has CDR1 SGDLS and CDR2 YYNGEE. CDR3 DNA: TGTGCCAGCAGCGGACAGGGCCACGAGCAGTACTTC. It specifies CASSGQGHEQYF.

CDR3 DNA sequence: TGTGCCAGCAGCACCCGGGACAGGGGACACACTGAAGCTTTCTTT. Its translation: CASSTRDRGHTEAFF. The chain combines TRBV7-2 with TRBJ1-1; 10 nucleotides line up with TRBD1. Unmatched junction bases numbered 6, after V lost 5 bases and J lost 3 bases. The CDR3 totals 15 residues. Germline V gene lookup returns CDR1 SGHTA and CDR2 FQGNSA.

Remarks on this clonotype: A much larger clone sits a single nucleotide away, making a read error possible. The V call is TRBV7-9, the J call TRBJ2-5; the D is unclear. Germline V gives CDR1 SEHNR, CDR2 FQNEAQ (reference sequence). This CDR3 is 11 amino acids long. V lost 5 bases and J lost 2, with 3 bases in between. In DNA form, the CDR3 reads TGTGCCAGCAGCAAACAAGAGACCCAGTACTTC. Its translation is CASSKQETQYF.

This clonotype has a handful of counts. The V and J genes are TRBV7-2 and TRBJ1-1, with 7 nucleotides matching TRBD1. Germline V CDR1 and CDR2: SGHTA, FQGNSA. Losses at the gene ends were 5 bases for V and 5 bases for J; bases not matched to a gene: 14. The CDR3 covers 16 residues. In DNA, the CDR3 is TGTGCCAGCAGCCCTATGGATCAGGGGGGGCGAACTGAAGCTTTCTTT. This codes for CASSPMDQGGRTEAFF.

This clonotype was seen only a few times. This chain uses TRBV25-1 with TRBJ2-3, with a weak D call TRBD2 (6 bases). Germline CDR1 reads MGHDK; CDR2 reads SYGVNS. This CDR3 has 15 amino acids. Trimming left V 5 bases short and J 0 bases short, with 12 bases between. CDR3 coding DNA: TGTGCCAGCAGTCAACGGGGGACTAGCACAGATACGCAGTATTTT. Translating gives CASSQRGTSTDTQYF.

The sample holds a few counts of this clonotype. The V gene is TRBV6-5, the J gene TRBJ2-7; D is perhaps TRBD2 (5 bases). The CDR3 length is 13 residues. Germline V gene sequence: CDR1 MNHEY, CDR2 SVGAGI. V was trimmed by 4 bases and J by 4 bases, leaving 11 bases between them. CDR3 in amino acids: CASSSHGEYEQYF. For the CDR3, the DNA is TGTGCCAGCAGTTCCCACGGGGAGTACGAGCAGTACTTC.

The V and J genes are TRBV7-6 and TRBJ2-7; TRBD1 or TRBD2 may be the D gene (6 bases each). V gave up 1 base and J gave up 3 bases, with 13 bases separating them. The CDR3 sequence is 15 residues long. Germline V gives CDR1 SGHVS, CDR2 FNYEAQ. The CDR3 reads CASSLESGAIYEQYF. CDR3 sequence (DNA): TGTGCCAGCAGCTTAGAGTCGGGGGCCATCTACGAGCAGTACTTC.